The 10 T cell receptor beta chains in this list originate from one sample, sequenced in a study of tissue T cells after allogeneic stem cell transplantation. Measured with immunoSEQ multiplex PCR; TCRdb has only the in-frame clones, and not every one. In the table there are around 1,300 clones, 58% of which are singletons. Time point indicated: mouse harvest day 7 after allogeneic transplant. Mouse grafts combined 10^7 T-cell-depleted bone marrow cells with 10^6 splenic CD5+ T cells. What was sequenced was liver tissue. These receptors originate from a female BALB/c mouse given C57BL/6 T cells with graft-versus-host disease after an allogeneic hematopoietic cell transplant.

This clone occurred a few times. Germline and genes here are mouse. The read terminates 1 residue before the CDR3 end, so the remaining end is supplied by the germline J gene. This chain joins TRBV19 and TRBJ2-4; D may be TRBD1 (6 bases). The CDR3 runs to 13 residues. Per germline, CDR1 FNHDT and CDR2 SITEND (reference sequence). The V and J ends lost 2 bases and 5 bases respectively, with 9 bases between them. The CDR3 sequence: CASSIRDTNTLYF. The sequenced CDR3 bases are TGTGCCAGCAGTATCCGGGACACAAACACCTTGTAC.

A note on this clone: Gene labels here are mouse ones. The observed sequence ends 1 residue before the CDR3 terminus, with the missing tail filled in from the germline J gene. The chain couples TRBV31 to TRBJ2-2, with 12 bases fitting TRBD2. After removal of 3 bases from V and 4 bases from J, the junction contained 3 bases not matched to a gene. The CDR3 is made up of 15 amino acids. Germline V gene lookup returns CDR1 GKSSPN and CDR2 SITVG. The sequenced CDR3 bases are TGTGCCTGGAGGGACTGGGGGGGGGTCACCGGGCAGCTCTAC. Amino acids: CAWRDWGGVTGQLY. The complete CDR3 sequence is CAWRDWGGVTGQLYF.

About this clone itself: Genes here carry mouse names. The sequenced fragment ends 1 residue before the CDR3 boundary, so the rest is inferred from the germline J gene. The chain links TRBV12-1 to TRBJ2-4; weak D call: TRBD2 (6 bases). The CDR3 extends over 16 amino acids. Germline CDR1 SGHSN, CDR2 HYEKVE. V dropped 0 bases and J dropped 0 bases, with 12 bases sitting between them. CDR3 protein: CASSLVWGSSQNTLYF. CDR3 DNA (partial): TGTGCCAGCTCTCTCGTCTGGGGATCTAGTCAAAACACCTTGTAC.

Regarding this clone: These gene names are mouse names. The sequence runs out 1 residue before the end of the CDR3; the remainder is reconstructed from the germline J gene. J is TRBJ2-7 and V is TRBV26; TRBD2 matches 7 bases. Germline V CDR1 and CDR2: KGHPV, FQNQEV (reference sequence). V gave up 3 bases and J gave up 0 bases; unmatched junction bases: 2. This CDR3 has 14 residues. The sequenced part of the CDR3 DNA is TGTGCCAGCAGTCTACTGGGGAGCTCCTATGAACAGTAC. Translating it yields CASSLLGSSYEQY. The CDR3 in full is CASSLLGSSYEQYF.

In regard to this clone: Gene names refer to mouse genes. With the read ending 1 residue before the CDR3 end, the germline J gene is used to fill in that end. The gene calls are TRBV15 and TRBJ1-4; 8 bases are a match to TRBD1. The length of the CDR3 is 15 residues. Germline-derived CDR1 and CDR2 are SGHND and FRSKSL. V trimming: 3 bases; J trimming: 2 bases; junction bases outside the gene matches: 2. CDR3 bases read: TGTGCCAGCAGTTTCCCAGGGGGCTCCAACGAAAGATTATTT. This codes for CASSFPGGSNERLF. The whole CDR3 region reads CASSFPGGSNERLFF.

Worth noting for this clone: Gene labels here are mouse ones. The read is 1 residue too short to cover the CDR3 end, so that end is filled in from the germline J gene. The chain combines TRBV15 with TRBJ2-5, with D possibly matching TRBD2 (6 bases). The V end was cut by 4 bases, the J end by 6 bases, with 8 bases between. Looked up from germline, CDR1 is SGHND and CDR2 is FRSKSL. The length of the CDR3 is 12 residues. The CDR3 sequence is CASSSGGDTQYF. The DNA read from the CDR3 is TGTGCCAGCAGTTCGGGGGGTGACACCCAGTAC.

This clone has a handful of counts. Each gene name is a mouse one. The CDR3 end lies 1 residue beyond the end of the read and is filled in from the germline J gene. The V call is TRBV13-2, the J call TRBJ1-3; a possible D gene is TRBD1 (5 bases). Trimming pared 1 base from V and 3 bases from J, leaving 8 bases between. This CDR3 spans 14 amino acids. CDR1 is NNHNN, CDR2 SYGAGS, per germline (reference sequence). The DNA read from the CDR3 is TGTGCCAGCGGTGATCCAGGGCGTGGAAATACGCTCTAT. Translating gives CASGDPGRGNTLY. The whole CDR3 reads CASGDPGRGNTLYF.

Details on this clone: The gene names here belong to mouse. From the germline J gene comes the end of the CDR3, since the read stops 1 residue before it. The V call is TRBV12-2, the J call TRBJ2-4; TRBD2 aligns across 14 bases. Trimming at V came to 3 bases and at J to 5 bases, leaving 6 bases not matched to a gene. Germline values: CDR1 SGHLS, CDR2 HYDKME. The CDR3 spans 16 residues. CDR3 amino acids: CASSSGTGGATNTLYF. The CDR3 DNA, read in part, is TGTGCCAGCTCTTCCGGGACTGGGGGGGCGACAAACACCTTGTAC.

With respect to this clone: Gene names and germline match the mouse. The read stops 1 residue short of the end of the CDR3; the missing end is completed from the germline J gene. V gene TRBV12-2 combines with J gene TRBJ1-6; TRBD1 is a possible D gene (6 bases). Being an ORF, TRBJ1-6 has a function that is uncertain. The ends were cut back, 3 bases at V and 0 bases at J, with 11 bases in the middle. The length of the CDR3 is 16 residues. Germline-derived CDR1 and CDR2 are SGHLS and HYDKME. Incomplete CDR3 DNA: TGTGCCAGCTCTGGGACACTTTATTCCTATAATTCGCCCCTCTAC. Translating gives CASSGTLYSYNSPLY. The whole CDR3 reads CASSGTLYSYNSPLYF.

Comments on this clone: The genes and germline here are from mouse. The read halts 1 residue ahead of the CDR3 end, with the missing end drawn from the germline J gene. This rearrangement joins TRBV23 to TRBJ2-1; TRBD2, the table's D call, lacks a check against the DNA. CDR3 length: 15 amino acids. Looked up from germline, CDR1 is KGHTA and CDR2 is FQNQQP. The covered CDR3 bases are TGCTCCAGCAGTCAAGAGGGGGGCTCCTATGCTGGGCAGTTC. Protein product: CSSSQEGGSYAGQF. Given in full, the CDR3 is CSSSQEGGSYAGQFF.